The rows below give T cell receptor beta chains drawn from one sample of a study of blood T cells in healthy people across ages. TCRdb reanalysed the 5' RACE reads using MiXCR and keeps one entry per CDR3 protein. The sample lists 580,000 or so distinct CDR3 sequences; 40% to 50% were seen once. The sequencing sample was made of blood. The receptors shown here come from a man of 80 years or more in good health. CDR3s include the opening cysteine and the closing phenylalanine or tryptophan. D genes are given only for firm matches. Size is stated for part of the rows, as once, few or many counts, or as a class when the clone is expanded.

v_gene,j_gene,abundance,d_gene,CDR3nt,CDR3aa
TRBV29-1,TRBJ1-2,.,.,TGCAGCGTTGAAGTGTGGGGGGCGGCGAGGGGCTACACCTTC,CSVEVWGAARGYTF
TRBV7-2,TRBJ2-5,once,.,TGTGCCAGCAGCTTAGACAACTTGAATGGGCAGTACTTC,CASSLDNLNGQYF
TRBV30,TRBJ2-5,.,.,TGTGCCTGGTCCTACGGGTTAAAAGAGCAGTACTTC,CAWSYGLKEQYF
TRBV5-1,TRBJ1-2,once,TRBD1,TGCGCCAGCAGCTCCTGGGGACAGGCGGCGCCGGGAGGTGGCTACACCTTC,CASSSWGQAAPGGGYTF
TRBV20-1,TRBJ2-5,few,TRBD1,TGCAGTGCTAGAGGTCTGGCAGGGGGCATCGGAGAGACCCAGTACTTC,CSARGLAGGIGETQYF
TRBV5-1,TRBJ1-4,.,TRBD1,TGCGCCAGCAGCTCCTCGACAGGGGACAATGAAAAACTGTTTTTT,CASSSSTGDNEKLFF
TRBV6-6,TRBJ1-5,few,.,TGTGCCAGCAGCCCAGGACATTCGGGTCAGCCCCAGCATTTT,CASSPGHSGQPQHF
TRBV28,TRBJ2-3,.,.,TGTGCCAGCACTACTCCGGGACCTAACACAGATACGCAGTATTTT,CASTTPGPNTDTQYF
TRBV6-6,TRBJ1-1,many,.,TGTGCCAGCAGCCCCGTCGACACTGAAGCTTTCTTT,CASSPVDTEAFF
TRBV7-9,TRBJ1-1,.,.,TGTGCCAGCAGCTTAGGGGACGGTGAAGCTTTCTTT,CASSLGDGEAFF
TRBV28,TRBJ2-1,few,.,TGTGCCAGCAGTTTGGTCGGTTTTCGCAATGAGCAGTTCTTC,CASSLVGFRNEQFF
TRBV10-3,TRBJ2-5,few,.,TGTGCCATCAGTGAGTCCCCACGGGAGTCAGATGAGACCCAGTACTTC,CAISESPRESDETQYF
TRBV5-6,TRBJ2-3,.,.,TGTGCCAGCAGCTCAAGGACTGGGGGAACGCAGTATTTT,CASSSRTGGTQYF
TRBV20-1,TRBJ2-3,few,.,TGCAGCTCGAAGGGTGGGAGTGGAGATACGCAGTATTTT,CSSKGGSGDTQYF
TRBV28,TRBJ2-7,.,TRBD1,TGTGCCAGCGCAAGACCGGGACAGTCCCGCTACGAGCAGTACTTC,CASARPGQSRYEQYF
TRBV6-4,TRBJ1-1,.,.,TGTGCCAGCAGTGACTCGCGCGGGGGTAACACTGAAGCTTTCTTT,CASSDSRGGNTEAFF
TRBV20-1,TRBJ2-1,few,TRBD2,TGCAGTGCTCAAGGACTAGCGGGGACTGACAATGAGCAGTTCTTC,CSAQGLAGTDNEQFF
TRBV7-2,TRBJ2-2,few,TRBD1,TGTGCCAGCAGCCTACCACGATTCCGGACAGGGGGCGACGGCGGGGAGCTGTTTTTT,CASSLPRFRTGGDGGELFF
TRBV7-9,TRBJ1-2,.,.,TGTGCCAGCAGCAAAGGGGCAGGGACCAACTATGGTCACACCTTC,CASSKGAGTNYGHTF
TRBV5-1,TRBJ2-5,few,TRBD1,TGCGCCAGCGGACAGGGCAGGTACCAAGAGACCCAGTACTTC,CASGQGRYQETQYF
TRBV6-5,TRBJ1-5,many,TRBD1,TGTGCCAGCAGAACCCAGGGGGCAAGTGGGCCCCAGCATTTT,CASRTQGASGPQHF
TRBV20-1,TRBJ2-7,.,TRBD1,TGCAGTGCAGCGGGACAGGGGGAACGATACGAGCAGTACTTC,CSAAGQGERYEQYF
TRBV7-9,TRBJ2-1,.,.,TGTGCCAGCAGCTCGACAGAACACGCTGAGCAGTTCTTC,CASSSTEHAEQFF
TRBV27,TRBJ1-1,once,.,TGTGCCAGCAGTAATCAGCAGGGGAACACTGAAGCTTTCTTT,CASSNQQGNTEAFF
TRBV6-2/TRBV6-3,TRBJ2-3,.,.,TGTGCCAGCAGCCGACAGCAGACTAGCACAGATACGCAGTATTTT,CASSRQQTSTDTQYF
TRBV7-2,TRBJ2-1,.,TRBD2,TGTGCCAGCAGCTTAGTAGCACTAGCGGTCAATGAGCAGTTCTTC,CASSLVALAVNEQFF
TRBV4-3,TRBJ2-3,.,.,TGCGCCAGCAGCCAAGGAGGGAGGCCCAGCACAGATAGGCAGTATTTT,CASSQGGRPSTDRQYF
TRBV7-2,TRBJ2-1,.,TRBD1,TGTGCCAGCAGCTTAAATACCGGGACAGGGAGGAATGAGCAGTTCTTC,CASSLNTGTGRNEQFF
TRBV6-5,TRBJ1-1,few,TRBD1,TGTGCCAGCAGGCCACAGGGGCGCGCTGAAGCTTTCTTT,CASRPQGRAEAFF
TRBV20-1,TRBJ2-2,once,.,TGCAGTGCGTACAGGGATACCGGGGAGCTGTTTTTT,CSAYRDTGELFF
TRBV4-1,TRBJ1-2,.,TRBD1,TGCGCCAGCAGCCACAGACAGGGCAGAGCTAACTATGGCTACACCTTC,CASSHRQGRANYGYTF
TRBV20-1,TRBJ2-1,.,TRBD2,TGCAGTGCTAGAGGATTACAATTCACTAGCGGGCAAATCAATGAGCAGTTCTTC,CSARGLQFTSGQINEQFF
TRBV6-5,TRBJ2-5,.,.,TGTGCCAGCAGTTACTCGACGGCAGGGGCAAAGACCCAGTACTTC,CASSYSTAGAKTQYF
TRBV6-2/TRBV6-3,TRBJ2-1,.,.,TGTGCCAGCAGTTACGATGGGCCTCCGAATGAGCAGTTCTTC,CASSYDGPPNEQFF
TRBV12-3/TRBV12-4,TRBJ1-1,few,TRBD1,TGTGCCAGCAGCCCGACAGGGTACACTGAAGCTTTCTTT,CASSPTGYTEAFF
TRBV4-2,TRBJ2-3,few,.,TGTGCCAGCAGCCAAGATACAAATATGGGGATTACGCAGTATTTT,CASSQDTNMGITQYF
TRBV12-3/TRBV12-4,TRBJ2-7,few,TRBD2,TGTGCCAGCAGGGCCGGGACTAGCTACTCCTACGAGCAGTACTTC,CASRAGTSYSYEQYF
TRBV20-1,TRBJ2-3,few,.,TGCAGTGCTAGAGATACGCGGGGCACAGATACGCAGTATTTT,CSARDTRGTDTQYF
TRBV6-5,TRBJ1-1,.,.,TGTGCCAGCCGCGCTGGGGACCGCAACACTGAAGCTTTCTTT,CASRAGDRNTEAFF
TRBV27,TRBJ2-5,.,TRBD2,TGTGCCAGCAACCCTAGCGGGGGGGCCTGGACGACCCAGTACTTC,CASNPSGGAWTTQYF
TRBV29-1,TRBJ2-3,.,.,TGCAGCGTTTCCCTAGGCACAGATACGCAGTATTTT,CSVSLGTDTQYF
TRBV5-1,TRBJ2-7,.,TRBD1,TGCGCCAGTGTATTGGGGACAGGGTCAACCGAGCAGTACTTC,CASVLGTGSTEQYF
TRBV20-1,TRBJ1-5,.,.,TGCAGTGCTAGAGCACGGGGAGGTCAGCCCCAGCATTTT,CSARARGGQPQHF
TRBV9,TRBJ2-1,.,TRBD2,TGTGCCAGCAGCTCCAGGGTAGGCGGGGGGGTCAATGAGCAGTTCTTC,CASSSRVGGGVNEQFF
TRBV6-2/TRBV6-3,TRBJ1-2,.,TRBD1,TGTGCCAGCAGTTACAGGACAGGTTTCGGAGGCTACACCTTC,CASSYRTGFGGYTF
TRBV20-1,TRBJ2-3,.,.,TGCAGTGCTAGACTGCGATCTAGCACAGATACGCAGTATTTT,CSARLRSSTDTQYF
TRBV27,TRBJ2-1,few,TRBD2,TGTGCCAGCAGTTTATCGATTGGCGGGAGTGAGCAGTTCTTC,CASSLSIGGSEQFF
TRBV6-6,TRBJ2-6,.,TRBD1,TGTGCCAGCAGTGGACAGGGGGCGGCCGGGGCCAACGTCCTGACTTTC,CASSGQGAAGANVLTF
TRBV7-9,TRBJ2-3,few,TRBD2,TGTGCCAGCAGCTCCAGACAAGCGGGGGATACGCAGTATTTT,CASSSRQAGDTQYF
TRBV20-1,TRBJ1-4,.,TRBD1,TGCAGTGCTAAAATAGGGACAGGGACTAATGAAAAACTGTTTTTT,CSAKIGTGTNEKLFF
TRBV20-1,TRBJ2-1,.,TRBD2,TGCAGTGCTACCCGGACTAGCGGGCTTGAGCAGTTCTTC,CSATRTSGLEQFF
TRBV7-9,TRBJ1-2,few,.,TGTGCCAGCGGAAGTGGCCTCGACTACACCTTC,CASGSGLDYTF
TRBV4-3,TRBJ1-4,.,.,TGCGCCAGCAGCCAAGGACAGGAAAAACTGTTTTTT,CASSQGQEKLFF
TRBV5-1,TRBJ2-7,.,.,TGCGCCAGCAGCCCCAGAGGGGTACAAAACTACAATGAGCAGTACTTC,CASSPRGVQNYNEQYF
TRBV18,TRBJ2-2,.,.,TGTGCCAGCTCAACTACTGCGCGGGACACCGGGAAGCTGTTTTTT,CASSTTARDTGKLFF
TRBV30,TRBJ2-5,.,.,TGTGCCTGGAGTGTTGGAGGGGCCGGAGAGACCCAGTACTTC,CAWSVGGAGETQYF
TRBV7-8,TRBJ2-7,few,.,TGTGCCAGCAGCGAGCAGGTTCCGGCAGGTGTCGAGCAGTACTTC,CASSEQVPAGVEQYF
TRBV20-1,TRBJ2-3,.,TRBD1,TGCAGTGCTTCGGGACAGGGGCTAAGCACAGATACGCAGTATTTT,CSASGQGLSTDTQYF
TRBV11-2,TRBJ2-5,many,TRBD1,TGTGCCAGCAGCCCACAAAGACAGGGGGGGCAGTACTTC,CASSPQRQGGQYF
TRBV6-2/TRBV6-3,TRBJ2-1,.,.,TGTGCCAGCAGTCCTTTCGGCTACAATGAGCAGTTCTTC,CASSPFGYNEQFF